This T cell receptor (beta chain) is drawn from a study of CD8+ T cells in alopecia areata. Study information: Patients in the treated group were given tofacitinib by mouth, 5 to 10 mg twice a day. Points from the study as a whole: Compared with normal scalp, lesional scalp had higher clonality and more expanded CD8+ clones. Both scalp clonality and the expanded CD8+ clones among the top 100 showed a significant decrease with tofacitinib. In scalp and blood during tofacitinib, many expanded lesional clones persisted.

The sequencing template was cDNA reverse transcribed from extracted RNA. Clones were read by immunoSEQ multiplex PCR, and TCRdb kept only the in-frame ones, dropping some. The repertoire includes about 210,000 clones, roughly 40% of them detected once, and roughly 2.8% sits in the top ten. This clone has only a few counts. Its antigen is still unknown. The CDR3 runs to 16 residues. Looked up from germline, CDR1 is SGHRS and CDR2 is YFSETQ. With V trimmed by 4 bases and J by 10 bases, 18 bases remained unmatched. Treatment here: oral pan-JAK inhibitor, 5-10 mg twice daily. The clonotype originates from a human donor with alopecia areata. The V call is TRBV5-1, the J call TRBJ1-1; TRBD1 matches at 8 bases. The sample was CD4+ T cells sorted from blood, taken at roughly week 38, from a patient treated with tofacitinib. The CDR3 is CASSMTGHDRGKGAFF. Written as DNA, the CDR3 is TGCGCCAGCAGCATGACCGGACATGACAGGGGAAAGGGAGCTTTCTTT.